These T cell receptor beta chains were read from a single sample in a study of TIL therapy for anti-PD-1-resistant metastatic lung cancer. Using immunoSEQ multiplex PCR, the repertoire was profiled, and TCRdb retains in-frame clones only, with some absent. The sample lists 50,000 or so clones, less than 85% occurring once. This sample comprised tumor tissue, obtained at baseline. All receptors derive from a person aged 25-85 years with non-small cell lung cancer. CDR3s include the opening cysteine and the closing phenylalanine or tryptophan. D genes are given only for firm matches. Not all rows give a size; the values are once, few, many and, for expanded clones, a class.

>NA|TRBV19|TRBJ1-5|NA
CASSKAGVQPQHF
TGTGCCAGTAGTAAAGCGGGGGTGCAGCCCCAGCATTTT
>NA|TRBV5-6|TRBJ2-3|NA
CASSTDYLDTQYF
TGTGCCAGCAGCACAGACTACCTAGATACGCAGTATTTT
>NA|TRBV9|TRBJ2-7|TRBD2
CASSVAGGLEQYF
TGTGCCAGCAGCGTAGCGGGAGGCCTTGAGCAGTACTTC
>NA|TRBV6-1|TRBJ1-1|NA
CASRPDPLYEAFF
TGTGCCAGCAGACCAGACCCCCTGTATGAAGCTTTCTTT
>medium-sized|TRBV27|TRBJ1-1|TRBD1
CASSQAGTVLNTEAFF
TGTGCCAGCAGTCAGGCGGGGACAGTCTTGAACACTGAAGCTTTCTTT
>few|TRBV6-5|TRBJ1-1|NA
CASRGVGTEAFF
TGTGCCAGCAGGGGGGTTGGCACTGAAGCTTTCTTT
>NA|TRBV7-9|TRBJ1-5|TRBD1
CASSLAGGGNQPQHF
TGTGCCAGCAGCTTAGCAGGGGGCGGCAATCAGCCCCAGCATTTT
>NA|TRBV30|TRBJ2-2|NA
CAWSPGFNGELFF
TGTGCCTGGAGTCCCGGCTTCAACGGGGAGCTGTTTTTT
>NA|TRBV28|TRBJ2-7|TRBD1
CASSPLGQGLWEQYF
TGTGCCAGCAGTCCCCTCGGACAGGGGCTTTGGGAGCAGTACTTC
>NA|TRBV5-1|TRBJ1-4|NA
CASSLAAKNEKLFF
TGCGCCAGCAGCTTGGCCGCAAAGAATGAAAAACTGTTTTTT
>NA|TRBV4-3|TRBJ2-3|NA
CASSQEWETHTDTQYF
TGCGCCAGCAGCCAAGAGTGGGAGACCCACACAGATACGCAGTATTTT
>NA|TRBV28|TRBJ1-2|NA
CASNIRDYGYTF
TGTGCCAGCAATATACGGGACTATGGCTACACCTTC
>NA|TRBV7-8|TRBJ1-4|NA
CASSPEAGLPNEKLFF
TGTGCCAGCAGCCCCGAGGCGGGGCTACCAAATGAAAAACTGTTTTTT
>few|TRBV7-9|TRBJ2-1|NA
CASSLAGWGYNEQFF
TGTGCCAGCAGCTTAGCGGGATGGGGTTACAATGAGCAGTTCTTC
>NA|TRBV5-4|TRBJ1-2|NA
CASSLGGTLTYGYTF
TGTGCCAGCAGCTTGGGCGGGACGCTAACTTATGGCTACACCTTC
>NA|TRBV5-4|TRBJ1-1|TRBD1
CASSHRGMNTEAFF
TGTGCCAGCAGCCACAGGGGCATGAACACTGAAGCTTTCTTT
>NA|TRBV14|TRBJ2-2|TRBD1
CASSHQGVTTGELFF
TGTGCCAGCAGCCACCAGGGGGTCACCACCGGGGAGCTGTTTTTT
>NA|TRBV5-1|TRBJ2-2|NA
CASSLYSTPNTGELFF
TGCGCCAGCAGCCTATACAGTACTCCGAACACCGGGGAGCTGTTTTTT
>NA|TRBV7-3|TRBJ1-1|NA
CASSPIVGVDTEAFF
TGTGCCAGCAGCCCCATCGTGGGGGTGGACACTGAAGCTTTCTTT
>few|TRBV7-3|TRBJ1-1|NA
CASSLMGANTEAFF
TGTGCCAGCAGCTTAATGGGGGCGAACACTGAAGCTTTCTTT
>NA|TRBV7-2|TRBJ1-2|NA
CASSLPGGRIGYTF
TGTGCCAGCAGCTTGCCGGGGGGGAGGATAGGCTACACCTTC
>NA|TRBV4-1|TRBJ2-7|NA
CASSQDGVPYEQYF
TGCGCCAGCAGCCAAGATGGGGTACCCTACGAGCAGTACTTC
>once|TRBV5-4|TRBJ1-2|NA
CASSLRGAYGYTF
TGTGCCAGCAGCCTCCGGGGTGCCTATGGCTACACCTTC
>NA|TRBV7-2|TRBJ2-3|NA
CASSLPDTTDTQYF
TGTGCCAGCAGCCTACCGGACACCACAGATACGCAGTATTTT
>NA|TRBV19|TRBJ1-5|TRBD1
CASSIKGQGNNQPQHF
TGTGCCAGTAGTATAAAGGGACAGGGTAACAATCAGCCCCAGCATTTT
>NA|TRBV30|TRBJ2-1|NA
CAWSSQGPSEQFF
TGTGCCTGGAGTTCACAGGGACCCAGTGAGCAGTTCTTC
>NA|TRBV6-5|TRBJ2-1|TRBD2
CASSYSRLAGNEQFF
TGTGCCAGCAGTTACTCGAGACTAGCGGGCAATGAGCAGTTCTTC
>NA|TRBV28|TRBJ1-6|TRBD1
CASRSRGQGAFSPLHF
TGTGCCAGCAGATCAAGAGGACAGGGGGCATTTTCACCCCTCCACTTT
>NA|TRBV4-2|TRBJ2-7|TRBD2
CASSQEGRGVYEQYF
TGTGCCAGCAGCCAAGAGGGGCGGGGGGTCTACGAGCAGTACTTC
>NA|TRBV6-5|TRBJ1-2|TRBD1
CASRETGPGYGYTF
TGTGCCAGCAGAGAGACAGGGCCGGGGTATGGCTACACCTTC